Included here is one T cell receptor (beta chain) sequence, with context. The target antigen is unknown. As for treatment: 19 received Ad26.COV2.S at low or high dose, single or two shots; roughly five received placebo; per-sample allocation not given. Specimen acquisition occurred on day 63 following the initial vaccine or placebo injection. In Boston, an adult donor aged 18-55 years took part. Between the trimmed V and J ends, which lost 5 bases and 7 bases, there was a span of 10 bases. This CDR3 is built from 12 residues. Germline V gene sequence: CDR1 SGHNT, CDR2 YENEEA. The sample comes from a study of Ad26.COV2.S vaccination and SARS-CoV-2 variants. Study findings and constraints: Reported post-vaccination CD8+ and CD4+ T cell responses to spike showed substantial breadth.

TCRdb keeps only in-frame clones here, not all; method: immunoSEQ multiplex PCR. The table has about 410,000 clones, 92% seen once. The source material was peripheral blood, sampled in a trial of Ad26.COV2.S vaccine versus placebo. The chain combines TRBV11-3 with TRBJ2-3; tentatively, D is TRBD1 (6 bases). The clonotype comes from a person between 18 and 65 years old who received the Ad26.COV2.S COVID-19 vaccine or a placebo. The CDR3: CASSIQGNTQYF. In DNA, the CDR3 is TGTGCCAGCAGCATACAGGGAAATACGCAGTATTTT.